Below, 13 T cell receptor beta chains from the same sample are listed, as sequenced in a study of blood T cell repertoires in COVID-19. The data were produced by immunoSEQ multiplex PCR, yet TCRdb's version contains in-frame clones alone and is incomplete. The repertoire includes about 170,000 clones, approximately 89% of them detected once, and 2.5% to 4% sits in the top ten. Sequenced: peripheral blood. Receptors were obtained from a man aged 65-85 years with acute or convalescent COVID-19.

The rearrangement joins TRBV3-1 (or the pseudogene TRBV3-2) to TRBJ1-5, with a possible D match to TRBD1 (5 bases). Trimming took off 2 bases at V and 5 bases at J, with 7 bases between the two ends. Germline CDR1 LGHDT, CDR2 YNNKEL (reference sequence). This CDR3 spans 13 amino acids. Here the CDR3 reads CASSQPGDQPQHF. DNA for the CDR3: TGTGCCAGCAGCCAACCGGGGGATCAGCCCCAGCATTTT.

The chain carries TRBV6-2 or TRBV6-3 and TRBJ2-1; 12 bases fit TRBD2. CDR3 length: 16 amino acids. The germline CDR1 and CDR2 sequences are MNHEY and SVGEGT. V gave up 5 bases and J gave up 6 bases; unmatched junction bases: 8. The CDR3 protein is CASSLLGLAGSNEQFF. The CDR3 nucleotides are TGTGCCAGCAGTCTGCTCGGACTAGCGGGGTCCAATGAGCAGTTCTTC.

The chain uses TRBV15 and TRBJ1-4; 7 bases map to TRBD1. The germline gives CDR1 LNHNV, CDR2 YYDKDF (reference sequence). Germline trimming cut 2 bases from V and 7 bases from J; bases unmatched to any gene: 13. The CDR3 consists of 17 residues. The CDR3 bases are TGTGCCACCAGCAGAACATTATCAGGGGGGTCGGGTGAAAAACTGTTTTTT. Translated, it gives CATSRTLSGGSGEKLFF.

The chain uses TRBV5-1 and TRBJ2-3; D unclear. The CDR3 totals 12 residues. The germline gives CDR1 SGHRS, CDR2 YFSETQ. V was cut by 4 bases and J by 2 bases, with 5 bases left in between. The CDR3 sequence is CASSLYTDTQYF. CDR3 coding DNA: TGCGCCAGCAGCCTGTACACAGATACGCAGTATTTT.

The rearrangement uses TRBV4-1 and TRBJ2-3; D is perhaps TRBD1 (6 bases). With 5 bases removed from V and 2 bases from J, the gap between germline ends came to 11 bases. Per the germline V gene, CDR1 is MGHRA and CDR2 is YSYEKL. The CDR3 extends over 14 amino acids. The DNA of the CDR3 is TGCGCCAGCAGCTTTACAGGGTACACAGATACGCAGTATTTT. It yields the protein CASSFTGYTDTQYF.

The chain recombines TRBV7-3 with TRBJ2-7; 12 bases are shared with TRBD1. The length of the CDR3 is 14 residues. Germline loops: CDR1 SGHTA, CDR2 FQGTGA. Losses at the gene ends were 5 bases for V and 6 bases for J; bases not matched to a gene: 5. CDR3: CASSPRDRGREQYF. CDR3 sequence (DNA): TGTGCCAGCAGCCCTAGGGACAGGGGGCGCGAGCAGTACTTC.

This clone was detected once. V gene TRBV27 combines with J gene TRBJ1-6; D may be TRBD1 (6 bases). The CDR3 is made up of 13 amino acids. CDR1 and CDR2 from the germline V gene are MNHEY and SMNVEV (reference sequence). Between the trimmed V and J ends, which lost 4 bases and 16 bases, there was a span of 17 bases. CDR3 in amino acids: CASSSAPGQLLHF. The CDR3 nucleotides read TGTGCCAGCAGTTCGGCCCCGGGACAATTACTCCACTTT.

This clone was detected a few times. V is TRBV27 and J is TRBJ1-3; D is unclear. Germline V gene sequence: CDR1 MNHEY, CDR2 SMNVEV (reference sequence). V dropped 2 bases and J dropped 3 bases, with 11 bases sitting between them. This CDR3 is 15 amino acids long. The CDR3 DNA reads TGTGCCAGCAGTTTAGGGCCAGGCCGTGGAAACACCATATATTTT. Amino acids: CASSLGPGRGNTIYF.

V usage is TRBV19 and J usage is TRBJ1-1; D gene unclear. Germline loops: CDR1 LNHDA, CDR2 SQIVND (reference sequence). The CDR3 sequence is 18 residues long. Trimming took off 1 base at V and 0 bases at J, with 18 bases between the two ends. CDR3 sequence: CASSIGRLRGSMNTEAFF. The CDR3 DNA sequence: TGTGCCAGTAGTATAGGTCGACTCCGAGGGAGTATGAACACTGAAGCTTTCTTT.

This clone came up once. V gene TRBV5-1 combines with J gene TRBJ2-3, with a possible D match to TRBD2 (5 bases). Trimming cost V 1 base and J 1 base, with 10 bases left between them. CDR1 is SGHRS, CDR2 YFSETQ, per germline. CDR3 length: 15 residues. In nucleotides, the CDR3 is TGCGCCAGCAGCTTGTTTACAGCGGGCACAGATACGCAGTATTTT. This sequence encodes CASSLFTAGTDTQYF. Full variable domain (rest looked up from reference TRBV5-1 and TRBJ2-3): KAGVTQTPRYLIKTRGQQVTLSCSPISGHRSVSWYQQTPGQGLQFLFEYFSETQRNKGNFPGRFSGRQFSNSRSEMNVSTLELGDSALYLCASSLFTAGTDTQYFGPGTRLTVL.

V and J are TRBV27 and TRBJ1-3; tentative D call: TRBD1 (6 bases). Germline V gene data show CDR1 as MNHEY and CDR2 as SMNVEV (reference sequence). This CDR3 contains 14 residues. Trimming cost V 6 bases and J 4 bases, with 13 bases left between them. This CDR3 is CASRPGAAGNTIYF. In DNA form, the CDR3 reads TGTGCCAGCAGACCAGGGGCAGCGGGAAACACCATATATTTT.

This chain uses TRBV24-1 with TRBJ2-3; 9 nucleotides agree with TRBD1. The junction had 4 bases not matched to a gene; V was cut back by 4 bases and J by 3 bases. The CDR3 length is 15 residues. From germline, CDR1 is KGHDR and CDR2 SFDVKD. The CDR3 region is CATSEAGTGTDTQYF. The CDR3 nucleotides read TGTGCCACCAGTGAGGCCGGGACAGGGACAGATACGCAGTATTTT.

The J gene is TRBJ2-7, the V gene TRBV6-6; D may be TRBD2 (7 bases). The CDR3 length is 15 residues. V was trimmed by 6 bases and J by 1 base, leaving 16 bases between them. CDR1 is MNHNY and CDR2 is SVGAGI in the germline V gene (reference sequence). In DNA, the CDR3 is TGTGCCAGCAGGGAGGGGGGGACCTTTTCCTACGAGCAGTACTTC. Protein: CASREGGTFSYEQYF.